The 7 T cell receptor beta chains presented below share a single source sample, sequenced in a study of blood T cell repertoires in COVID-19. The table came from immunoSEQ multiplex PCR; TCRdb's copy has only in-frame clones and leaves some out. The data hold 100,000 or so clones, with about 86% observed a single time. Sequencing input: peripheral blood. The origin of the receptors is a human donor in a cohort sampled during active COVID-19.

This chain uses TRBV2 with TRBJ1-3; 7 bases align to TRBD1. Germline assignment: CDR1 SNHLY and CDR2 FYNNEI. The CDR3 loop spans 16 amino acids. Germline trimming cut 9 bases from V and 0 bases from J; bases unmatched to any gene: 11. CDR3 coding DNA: TGTGCCAGACAGGGACGACAGGGAAGCTCTGGAAACACCATATATTTT. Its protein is CARQGRQGSSGNTIYF. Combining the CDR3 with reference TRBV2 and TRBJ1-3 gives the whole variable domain EPEVTQTPSHQVTQMGQEVILRCVPISNHLYFYWYRQILGQKVEFLVSFYNNEISEKSEIFDDQFSVERPDGSNFTLKIRSTKLEDSAMYFCARQGRQGSSGNTIYFGEGSWLTVV.

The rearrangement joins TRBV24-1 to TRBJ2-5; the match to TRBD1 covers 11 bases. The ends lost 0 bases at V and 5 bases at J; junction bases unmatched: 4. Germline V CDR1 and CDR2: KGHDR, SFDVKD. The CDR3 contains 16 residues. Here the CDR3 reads CATSDLRRDRGETQYF. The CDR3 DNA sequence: TGTGCCACCAGTGATTTGAGGCGGGACAGGGGGGAGACCCAGTACTTC.

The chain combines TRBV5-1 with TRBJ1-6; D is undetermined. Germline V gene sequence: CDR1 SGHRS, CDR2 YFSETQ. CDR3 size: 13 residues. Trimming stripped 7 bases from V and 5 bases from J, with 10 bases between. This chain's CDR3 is CASRNTNNSPLHF. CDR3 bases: TGCGCCAGCCGAAACACAAATAATTCACCCCTCCACTTT. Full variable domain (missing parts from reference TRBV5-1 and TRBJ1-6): KAGVTQTPRYLIKTRGQQVTLSCSPISGHRSVSWYQQTPGQGLQFLFEYFSETQRNKGNFPGRFSGRQFSNSRSEMNVSTLELGDSALYLCASRNTNNSPLHFGNGTRLTVT.

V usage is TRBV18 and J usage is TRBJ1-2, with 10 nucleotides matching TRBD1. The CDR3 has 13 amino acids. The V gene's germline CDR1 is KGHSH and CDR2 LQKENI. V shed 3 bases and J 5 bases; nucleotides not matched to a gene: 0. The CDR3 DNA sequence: TGTGCCAGCTCACCGGGACAGGGGTATGGCTACACCTTC. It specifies CASSPGQGYGYTF.

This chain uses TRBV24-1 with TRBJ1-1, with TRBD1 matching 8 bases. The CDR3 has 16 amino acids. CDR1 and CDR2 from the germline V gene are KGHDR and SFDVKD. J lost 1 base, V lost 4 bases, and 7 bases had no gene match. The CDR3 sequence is CATSDPRTGPNTEAFF. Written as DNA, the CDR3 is TGTGCCACCAGTGACCCCCGGACAGGGCCGAACACTGAAGCTTTCTTT.

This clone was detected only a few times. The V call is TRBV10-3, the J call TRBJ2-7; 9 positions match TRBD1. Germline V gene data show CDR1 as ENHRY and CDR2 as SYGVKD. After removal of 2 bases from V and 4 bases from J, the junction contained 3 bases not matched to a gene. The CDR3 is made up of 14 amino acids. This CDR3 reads CAISERQGGYEQYF. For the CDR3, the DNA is TGTGCCATCAGTGAGAGACAGGGGGGTTACGAGCAGTACTTC.

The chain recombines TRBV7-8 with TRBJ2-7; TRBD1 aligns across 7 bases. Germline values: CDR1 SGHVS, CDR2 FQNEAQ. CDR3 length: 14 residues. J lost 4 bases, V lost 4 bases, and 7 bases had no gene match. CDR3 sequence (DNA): TGTGCCAGCAGCTGGAGGACAGGATTATACGAGCAGTACTTC. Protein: CASSWRTGLYEQYF.